This TCR beta chain was recorded in a study of T cell responses to AZD1222 COVID-19 vaccine. The table lists this clone with a count of one. Assay used: immunoSEQ multiplex PCR; TCRdb lists only in-frame clones, some missing. In the table there are approximately 50,000 clones, about 80% of which are singletons. Second-dose groups at about 4 or about 12 weeks were pooled. This material consisted of peripheral blood, taken 28 days after the second AZD1222 dose. The receptor was isolated from an adult who received the AZD1222 COVID-19 vaccine.

CDR3 residues: CASSTGQKNYGYTF. CDR3 sequence (DNA): TGTGCCAGTAGTACCGGACAGAAAAACTATGGCTACACCTTC. This rearrangement joins TRBV19 to TRBJ1-2; possible D gene TRBD1, 6 bases. The CDR3 has 14 residues. V lost 4 bases and J lost 2, with 11 bases in between. Germline assignment: CDR1 LNHDA and CDR2 SQIVND (reference sequence). Looking up the rest from reference TRBV19 and TRBJ1-2 gives the full variable domain: DGGITQSPKYLFRKEGQNVTLSCEQNLNHDAMYWYRQDPGQGLRLIYYSQIVNDFQKGDIAEGYSVSREKKESFPLTVTSAQKNPTAFYLCASSTGQKNYGYTFGSGTRLTVV.